The 20 T cell receptor beta chains below were found in one sample sequenced in a study of cytomegalovirus exposure and HLA in healthy donors. PCR was performed using 60 Vbeta and 13 Jbeta primers. Some clones are missing from TCRdb's copy, which holds only in-frame ones; the method was immunoSEQ multiplex PCR. The table records tens of thousands of clones, approximately 87% of them present only once. Sequenced sample: PBMCs. Every receptor here comes from a boy between 10 and 17 years old in good health and CMV-seronegative.

This clone came up once. J is TRBJ2-5 and V is TRBV9; D is possibly TRBD2 (6 bases). CDR3 size: 14 residues. Trimming took 4 bases from V and 4 from J, leaving 14 bases between them. The germline V gene encodes CDR1 SGDLS and CDR2 YYNGEE. CDR3 amino acids: CASSTSGRVETQYF. CDR3 nucleotides: TGTGCCAGCAGCACGAGCGGGCGGGTAGAGACCCAGTACTTC. The whole variable domain, filled in from reference TRBV9 and TRBJ2-5, reads DSGVTQTPKHLITATGQRVTLRCSPRSGDLSVYWYQQSLDQGLQFLIQYYNGEERAKGNILERFSAQQFPDLHSELNLSSLELGDSALYFCASSTSGRVETQYFGPGTRLLVL.

V is TRBV19 and J is TRBJ2-7, with TRBD1 identical over 9 bases. CDR3 size: 14 residues. Germline V gene lookup returns CDR1 LNHDA and CDR2 SQIVND (reference sequence). V lost 5 bases and J lost 3; bases outside the gene matches: 5. CDR3: CASSPGTGNYEQYF. The CDR3 coding sequence is TGTGCCAGTAGTCCGGGGACAGGGAACTACGAGCAGTACTTC. The complete variable domain, with remaining parts taken from reference TRBV19 and TRBJ2-7, reads DGGITQSPKYLFRKEGQNVTLSCEQNLNHDAMYWYRQDPGQGLRLIYYSQIVNDFQKGDIAEGYSVSREKKESFPLTVTSAQKNPTAFYLCASSPGTGNYEQYFGPGTRLTVT.

The chain carries TRBV6-1 and TRBJ2-5, with 8 bases fitting TRBD1. The CDR3 contains 13 residues. Germline loops: CDR1 MNHNS, CDR2 SASEGT. V gave up 6 bases and J gave up 4 bases; unmatched junction bases: 4. CDR3 sequence (DNA): TGTGCCAGCAGGCAGACAGGGGTAGAGACCCAGTACTTC. Translation gives CASRQTGVETQYF.

V and J are TRBV7-9 and TRBJ2-1; 7 bases fit TRBD1. This CDR3 spans 15 amino acids. Germline V gives CDR1 SEHNR, CDR2 FQNEAQ (reference sequence). V lost 5 bases and J lost 3; bases outside the gene matches: 7. CDR3 DNA sequence: TGTGCCAGCAGCCCCGGGACAGAAATCTACAATGAGCAGTTCTTC. Amino acid sequence: CASSPGTEIYNEQFF.

CDR3 in DNA: TGCGCCAGCAGCTTGCGTGCGGGGGGCACAAATGAAAAACTGTTTTTT. Its protein is CASSLRAGGTNEKLFF. The genes are TRBV5-1 and TRBJ1-4, with D possibly TRBD1 on 6 matching bases. The CDR3 spans 16 residues. Germline V CDR1 and CDR2: SGHRS, YFSETQ. Trimming cost V 1 base and J 5 bases, with 15 bases left between them.

The CDR3 bases are TGTGCCAGTAGTCCAGCGAGCACCTACGAGCAGTACTTC. It specifies CASSPASTYEQYF. The V gene is TRBV19, the J gene TRBJ2-7, with D uncertain. The length of the CDR3 is 13 residues. Germline CDR1 LNHDA, CDR2 SQIVND (reference sequence). The germline V and J ends were trimmed by 5 bases and 2 bases, with 10 bases remaining between them.

The gene calls are TRBV4-2 and TRBJ2-1; D might be TRBD2 (6 bases). The CDR3 consists of 16 residues. Germline V gene data show CDR1 as LGHNA and CDR2 as YNFKEQ. V was clipped by 1 base and J by 8 bases, with 18 bases between them. The CDR3 sequence is CASSQVEDLARYEQFF. The CDR3, as DNA: TGTGCCAGCAGCCAAGTTGAGGACCTAGCGAGGTATGAGCAGTTCTTC.

The chain uses TRBV7-9 and TRBJ1-6, with 8 bases lining up with TRBD1. The ends lost 4 bases at V and 7 bases at J; junction bases unmatched: 3. Germline V gene lookup returns CDR1 SEHNR and CDR2 FQNEAQ (reference sequence). The CDR3 consists of 14 residues. The CDR3 sequence is CASSSQGVNSPLHF. In DNA form, the CDR3 reads TGTGCCAGCAGCTCACAGGGGGTGAATTCACCCCTCCACTTT.

The rearrangement uses TRBV13 and TRBJ2-5, with 7 bases lining up with TRBD1. Trimming removed 5 bases from V and 2 bases from J; junction bases left unmatched: 5. Per germline, CDR1 PRHDT and CDR2 FYEKMQ (reference sequence). CDR3 length: 14 residues. CDR3: CASSLRGQQETQYF. The CDR3 bases are TGTGCCAGCAGCCTACGGGGACAGCAAGAGACCCAGTACTTC.

The V and J genes are TRBV9 and TRBJ2-7, with TRBD1 identical over 7 bases. The junction had 10 bases not matched to a gene; V was cut back by 4 bases and J by 3 bases. The CDR3 is made up of 15 amino acids. CDR1 SGDLS and CDR2 YYNGEE come from the germline V gene. The CDR3 sequence is CASSPHPQGDYEQYF. CDR3 DNA: TGTGCCAGCAGCCCTCACCCCCAGGGGGACTACGAGCAGTACTTC.

J is TRBJ2-5 and V is TRBV19; 7 nucleotides line up with TRBD1. This CDR3 has 14 residues. Germline lookup yields CDR1 LNHDA and CDR2 SQIVND (reference sequence). Trimming removed 7 bases from V and 7 bases from J; junction bases left unmatched: 12. As DNA, the CDR3 is TGTGCCAGTAACCCCCGACAGGGTCTAGGGACCCAGTACTTC. It yields the protein CASNPRQGLGTQYF.

The rearrangement uses TRBV28 and TRBJ1-5, with TRBD1 as a possible D gene (5 bases). V was clipped by 6 bases and J by 4 bases, with 13 bases between them. The germline V gene has CDR1 MDHEN and CDR2 SYDVKM. This CDR3 spans 14 amino acids. The CDR3 DNA reads TGTGCCAGCAGAATTCAGGGAATGAATCAGCCCCAGCATTTT. Encoded protein: CASRIQGMNQPQHF.

V gene TRBV5-1 combines with J gene TRBJ1-6; D perhaps matches TRBD1 (5 bases). V lost 4 bases and J lost 10, with 18 bases in between. CDR3 size: 15 residues. Germline V gene lookup returns CDR1 SGHRS and CDR2 YFSETQ. Written as DNA, the CDR3 is TGCGCCAGCAGCAAAGACTTAGGGTGGGGCTCACCCCTCCACTTT. Amino acids: CASSKDLGWGSPLHF. The full variable domain, with the rest looked up from reference TRBV5-1 and TRBJ1-6, is KAGVTQTPRYLIKTRGQQVTLSCSPISGHRSVSWYQQTPGQGLQFLFEYFSETQRNKGNFPGRFSGRQFSNSRSEMNVSTLELGDSALYLCASSKDLGWGSPLHFGNGTRLTVT.

The chain recombines TRBV19 with TRBJ2-3; D may be TRBD2 (5 bases). V lost 6 bases and J lost 1, with 11 bases in between. Germline lookup yields CDR1 LNHDA and CDR2 SQIVND (reference sequence). CDR3 length equals 14 residues. CDR3 DNA sequence: TGTGCCAGTAGGAGGGAAAGCGGCACAGATACGCAGTATTTT. Translation: CASRRESGTDTQYF. Full variable domain (remainder filled in from reference TRBV19 and TRBJ2-3): DGGITQSPKYLFRKEGQNVTLSCEQNLNHDAMYWYRQDPGQGLRLIYYSQIVNDFQKGDIAEGYSVSREKKESFPLTVTSAQKNPTAFYLCASRRESGTDTQYFGPGTRLTVL.

The chain employs TRBV14 and TRBJ1-1, with unresolved D. Germline-derived CDR1 and CDR2 are SGHDN and FVKESK. CDR3 length equals 14 residues. V gave up 7 bases and J gave up 4 bases, with 16 bases separating them. The CDR3 DNA sequence: TGTGCCAGCAACTTGTGGCTACCGGGCACTGAAGCTTTCTTT. Translating it yields CASNLWLPGTEAFF. Full variable domain (rest looked up from reference TRBV14 and TRBJ1-1): EAGVTQFPSHSVIEKGQTVTLRCDPISGHDNLYWYRRVMGKEIKFLLHFVKESKQDESGMPNNRFLAERTGGTYSTLKVQPAELEDSGVYFCASNLWLPGTEAFFGQGTRLTVV.

J is TRBJ2-5 and V is TRBV2; 8 positions match TRBD1. TRBJ2-7 explains the end of the DNA better; the J call may be wrong. CDR3 size: 13 residues. From germline, CDR1 is SNHLY and CDR2 FYNNEI. Here the CDR3 DNA reads TGTGCCAGCAGTCGGGGACAGGTCCACGAGCAGTACTTC. Encoded protein: CASSRGQVHEQYF.

The chain combines TRBV7-3 with TRBJ2-3, with D perhaps TRBD2 (7 bases). CDR3 length: 15 amino acids. CDR1 SGHTA and CDR2 FQGTGA come from the germline V gene. Deletions cut 5 bases from V and 6 bases from J, with 18 bases between. Here the CDR3 DNA reads TGTGCCAGCAGCACAGGGACTAAGAGAACGGATACGCAGTATTTT. Translating gives CASSTGTKRTDTQYF.

The genes are TRBV29-1 and TRBJ1-3; no clear D gene. The V gene's germline CDR1 is SQVTM and CDR2 ANQGSEA. The CDR3 totals 14 residues. The V end lost 0 bases, the J end lost 4 bases, and 10 bases lay between the germline ends. This CDR3 is CSVEDVGRGNTIYF. The DNA of the CDR3 is TGCAGCGTTGAAGATGTGGGGAGGGGAAACACCATATATTTT. Variable domain in full (rest from reference TRBV29-1 and TRBJ1-3): SAVISQKPSRDICQRGTSLTIQCQVDSQVTMMFWYRQQPGQSLTLIATANQGSEATYESGFVIDKFPISRPNLTFSTLTVSNMSPEDSSIYLCSVEDVGRGNTIYFGEGSWLTVV.

The V and J genes are TRBV5-8 and TRBJ2-7; tentative D call: TRBD1 (7 bases). V was pared by 4 bases and J by 1 base, with 15 bases between. Germline V gene data show CDR1 as SGHTS and CDR2 as YDEGEE. The CDR3 consists of 15 residues. The CDR3 spells CASSRRQGLSYEQYF. CDR3 sequence (DNA): TGTGCCAGCAGCCGCAGACAGGGACTTTCCTACGAGCAGTACTTC.

The chain has TRBV7-9 and TRBJ2-3; no definite D call. Germline-derived CDR1 and CDR2 are SEHNR and FQNEAQ (reference sequence). The CDR3 totals 12 residues. The V gene lost 6 bases and the J gene lost 4 bases, with 8 bases spanning the gap. The CDR3 sequence is CASSQFPDTQYF. DNA of the CDR3: TGTGCCAGCAGTCAATTCCCAGATACGCAGTATTTT.